These 18 T cell receptor beta chains were all obtained from the same sample, sequenced in a study of shared clonotypes between healthy human individuals. Clones were read by immunoSEQ multiplex PCR, and TCRdb kept only the in-frame ones, dropping some. This sample has about 450,000 clones, with about 80% found just once. The specimen sequenced was PBMCs. The receptors stem from a woman aged 35 to 49 in good health. Some clones in this sample may be carry-over from other donors' samples.

V and J are TRBV7-9 and TRBJ2-3, with unresolved D. This CDR3 is 11 amino acids long. In germline, CDR1 is SEHNR, CDR2 FQNEAQ (reference sequence). The ends were cut back, 5 bases at V and 1 base at J, with 1 base in the middle. The CDR3 loop reads CASSRTDTQYF. In DNA, the CDR3 is TGTGCCAGCAGCCGCACAGATACGCAGTATTTT.

V gene TRBV5-3 combines with J gene TRBJ2-1, with D unclear. TRBV5-3 is an ORF; its function is uncertain. This CDR3 has 18 residues. V was clipped by 1 base and J by 2 bases, with 19 bases between them. The CDR3 reads CARSLIPAAPKPYNEQFF. The DNA of the CDR3 is TGTGCCAGAAGCTTGATTCCCGCAGCTCCAAAACCCTACAATGAGCAGTTCTTC.

This clone was found a few times. This chain connects TRBV5-4 to TRBJ2-7; D possibly matches TRBD1 or TRBD2 (5 bases each). The V and J ends lost 2 bases and 2 bases respectively, with 11 bases between them. CDR1 is SGHNT, CDR2 YYREEE, per germline (reference sequence). CDR3 length equals 14 residues. This chain's CDR3 is CASSFSGTPYEQYF. In nucleotides, the CDR3 is TGTGCCAGCAGCTTTTCCGGGACCCCCTACGAGCAGTACTTC.

The chain uses TRBV28 and TRBJ2-2, with 7 bases lining up with TRBD1. The V and J ends lost 5 bases and 0 bases, in that order; junction bases with no gene match: 3. Germline values: CDR1 MDHEN, CDR2 SYDVKM. The CDR3 sequence is 15 residues long. The CDR3 sequence is CASSTTGSNTGELFF. CDR3 nucleotides: TGTGCCAGCAGTACGACAGGGTCGAACACCGGGGAGCTGTTTTTT.

The chain employs TRBV7-2 and TRBJ2-3, with 7 nucleotides matching TRBD2. This CDR3 has 16 residues. Germline V gene sequence: CDR1 SGHTA, CDR2 FQGNSA. The V gene end was trimmed by 5 bases and the J gene end by 0 bases; junction bases not matched to a gene: 8. This CDR3 is CASSPRLAASTDTQYF. For the CDR3, the DNA is TGTGCCAGCAGCCCTCGACTAGCAGCCAGCACAGATACGCAGTATTTT.

The rearrangement joins TRBV19 to TRBJ2-2; no clear D. Deletions cut 1 base from V and 0 bases from J, with 6 bases between. This CDR3 comprises 15 residues. Germline CDR1 reads LNHDA; CDR2 reads SQIVND (reference sequence). CDR3 DNA sequence: TGTGCCAGTAGTATAGCAAAAACGAACACCGGGGAGCTGTTTTTT. It is translated as CASSIAKTNTGELFF.

The gene calls are TRBV11-2 and TRBJ1-4; D may be TRBD1 (5 bases). CDR1 and CDR2 from the germline V gene are SGHAT and FQNNGV. CDR3 length equals 18 residues. V gave up 0 bases and J gave up 2 bases, with 16 bases separating them. Here the CDR3 reads CASSLEIGGSATNEKLFF. In DNA, the CDR3 is TGTGCCAGCAGCTTAGAAATTGGGGGGAGCGCGACTAATGAAAAACTGTTTTTT.

Comments on this clone: One end of the junction varies from germline; a read error may be responsible. The rearrangement uses TRBV5-1 and TRBJ2-3, with TRBD2 matching 11 bases. The CDR3 consists of 15 residues. CDR1 is SGHRS, CDR2 YFSETQ, per germline. CDR3 region: CASSFLAGGTDTQYF. Here the CDR3 DNA reads TGCGCCAGCAGCTTTCTAGCGGGAGGCACTGATACGCAGTATTTT.

A few counts support this clone. V is TRBV6-5 and J is TRBJ1-1; the D gene is possibly TRBD1 (5 bases). The CDR3 consists of 12 residues. V was shortened by 7 bases and J by 1 base, with 7 bases between the two germline ends. Germline V CDR1 and CDR2: MNHEY, SVGAGI. This chain's CDR3 is CASNGGNTEAFF. The CDR3 coding sequence is TGTGCCAGCAATGGGGGGAACACTGAAGCTTTCTTT.

This clone was counted once. Here the CDR3 reads CASSLVRTDPLQYF. The DNA for the CDR3 is TGTGCCAGCAGCTTGGTTCGTACAGACCCTCTTCAGTACTTC. The chain carries TRBV5-5 and TRBJ2-7; D uncertain. In germline, CDR1 is SGHKS, CDR2 YYEKEE (reference sequence). The V gene lost 0 bases and the J gene lost 10 bases, with 17 bases spanning the gap. This CDR3 has 14 amino acids.

This clone came up many times. Other DNA sequences from this sample encode an identical CDR3 as well. This chain uses TRBV6-1 with TRBJ1-5; D gene uncertain. Germline V gene data show CDR1 as MNHNS and CDR2 as SASEGT. The CDR3 contains 12 residues. The V end was cut by 1 base, the J end by 4 bases, with 2 bases between. The CDR3 coding sequence is TGTGCCAGCAGTGAAGGGAATCAGCCCCAGCATTTT. This codes for CASSEGNQPQHF.

This clone has a count of ten or more. Other nucleotide sequences in the sample specify the same CDR3. The chain links TRBV21-1 to TRBJ1-1. TRBV21-1 is a listed pseudogene. The CDR3 length is 13 residues. The CDR3 DNA reads TGTGCCAGCAGCAAAGTAATCAGGGAGGAGGCTTTCTTT. Protein sequence: CASSKVIREEAFF.

The V gene is TRBV29-1, the J gene TRBJ2-7; D is undetermined. V was trimmed by 6 bases and J by 2 bases, leaving 11 bases between them. The V gene's germline CDR1 is SQVTM and CDR2 ANQGSEA. CDR3 length equals 12 residues. The CDR3 spells CSVAHGPYEQYF. CDR3 coding DNA: TGCAGCGTCGCTCATGGCCCCTACGAGCAGTACTTC.

This chain uses TRBV9 with TRBJ2-5; 10 nucleotides line up with TRBD2. The CDR3 length is 18 residues. The trim removed 4 bases at V and 4 bases at J, leaving 16 bases unmatched. Germline CDR1 and CDR2: SGDLS and YYNGEE. Written as DNA, the CDR3 is TGTGCCAGCAGCCCCTTTGGTAGGGCTAGCGGGAGTGGAGAGACCCAGTACTTC. As protein: CASSPFGRASGSGETQYF.

The genes are TRBV4-2 and TRBJ2-1, with 8 bases lining up with TRBD2. The J segment lost 5 bases and the V segment lost 1 base, leaving 4 bases of the junction unmatched. CDR3 length: 15 amino acids. Germline V gene lookup returns CDR1 LGHNA and CDR2 YNFKEQ. For the CDR3, the DNA is TGTGCCAGCAGCCAAGTGGGACTAGGTGACAATGAGCAGTTCTTC. The encoded protein is CASSQVGLGDNEQFF.

The chain combines TRBV7-3 with TRBJ2-7; the D is unclear. Trimming shortened V by 2 bases and J by 6 bases, and 8 bases separated the two germline ends. Germline V gene sequence: CDR1 SGHTA, CDR2 FQGTGA. This CDR3 is built from 12 residues. The CDR3 coding sequence is TGTGCCAGCAGCTTAGGTGGTGGCGAGCAGTACTTC. Translating gives CASSLGGGEQYF.

The chain carries TRBV12-5 and TRBJ2-2; D is unresolved. The V end was cut by 1 base, the J end by 7 bases, with 7 bases between. The CDR3 runs 13 residues. The germline gives CDR1 LGHNT, CDR2 FRNRAP. Here the CDR3 DNA reads TGTGCTAGTGGTTTGGAGCCGTACGGGGAGCTGTTTTTT. As protein: CASGLEPYGELFF.

This rearrangement joins TRBV10-3 to TRBJ2-7; TRBD2 agrees at 12 bases. CDR1 ENHRY and CDR2 SYGVKD come from the germline V gene. Losses at the gene ends were 2 bases for V and 5 bases for J; bases not matched to a gene: 7. This CDR3 comprises 16 residues. CDR3 residues: CAISERLAGGQNEQYF. The CDR3 nucleotides are TGTGCCATCAGTGAGAGGCTAGCGGGAGGGCAGAACGAGCAGTACTTC.